This T cell receptor (beta chain) was retrieved from a study of blood T cell repertoires in COVID-19. Study context: Donors in the United States, Italy and Spain gave samples during acute or convalescent COVID-19. PBMCs, B-cell-depleted T cells, or T cells provided the cDNA or gDNA that made up the material.

Data came from immunoSEQ multiplex PCR; TCRdb stores just in-frame clones and leaves some out. This table holds 100,000 to 150,000 clones, 65% to 90% found once. CDR3 length: 14 residues. V was clipped by 6 bases and J by 5 bases, with 17 bases between them. Germline assignment: CDR1 SQVTM and CDR2 ANQGSEA. The chain joins TRBV29-1 to TRBJ1-5, with D maybe TRBD1 (6 bases). This clonotype was sampled from a man of 80 years or more with active or convalescent COVID-19. Source material: peripheral blood. The CDR3 here is CSVGAAGPDQPQHF. Written as DNA, the CDR3 is TGCAGCGTGGGGGCGGCAGGGCCCGATCAGCCCCAGCATTTT.